Reported below is one TCR beta chain. The antigen is undetermined. These data originate in a study of T-cell memory formation after mild COVID-19. Study context: TCR clusters showed largely donor specificity. The study's findings and limits: CD4+ contracting clones were found mainly in CM and EM, and CD8+ ones in EMRA.

This CDR3 comprises 12 residues. Germline V gene lookup returns CDR1 SNHLY and CDR2 FYNNEI. Trimming removed 3 bases from V and 7 bases from J, with 8 bases in between. cDNA libraries for TCR alpha and TCR beta, carrying sample barcodes and UMIs, came from 5'RACE with constant-segment primers. One entry per CDR3 protein, called by TCRdb with MiXCR from the 5' RACE reads. The repertoire holds hundreds of thousands of distinct CDR3 sequences, around 14% seen once, with about 20% in the top ten. Specimen: PBMCs or a T cell subset sorted from them (not recorded which). The TCR originated in a man aged 18 to 30 who had mild COVID-19 (a few samples of this study predate the infection). Cell type and time point are not known. The V gene is TRBV2, the J gene TRBJ2-3; no definite D call. CDR3 DNA: TGTGCCAGCAGTGATCGGTTTTATACGCAGTATTTT. Amino acids: CASSDRFYTQYF. The full variable domain, rest sourced from reference TRBV2 and TRBJ2-3, is EPEVTQTPSHQVTQMGQEVILRCVPISNHLYFYWYRQILGQKVEFLVSFYNNEISEKSEIFDDQFSVERPDGSNFTLKIRSTKLEDSAMYFCASSDRFYTQYFGPGTRLTVL.